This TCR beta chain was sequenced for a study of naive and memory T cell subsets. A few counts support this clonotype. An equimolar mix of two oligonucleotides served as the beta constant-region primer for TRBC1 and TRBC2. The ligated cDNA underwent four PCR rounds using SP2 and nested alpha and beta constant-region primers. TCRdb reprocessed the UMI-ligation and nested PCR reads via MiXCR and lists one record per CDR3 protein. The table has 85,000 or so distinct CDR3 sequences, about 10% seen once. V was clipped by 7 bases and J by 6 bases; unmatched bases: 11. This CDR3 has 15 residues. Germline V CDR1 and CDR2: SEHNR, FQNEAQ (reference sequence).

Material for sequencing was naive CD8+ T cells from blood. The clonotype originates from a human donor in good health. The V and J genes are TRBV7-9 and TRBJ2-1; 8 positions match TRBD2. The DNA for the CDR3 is TGTGCCAGCACCGGTAGCGGGACCAGGATCAATGAGCAGTTCTTC. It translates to CASTGSGTRINEQFF.